These 14 T cell receptor beta chains were sequenced from one sample in a study of T cells in Graves' hyperthyroidism and ophthalmopathy. RNA transcripts were the template for amplifying TCR beta CDR3 regions. Using the HTBI primer set, a first-round RT-PCR was run on the TCR CDR3. MiXCR, applied by TCRdb to the multiplex PCR reads, yields one record per CDR3 protein. This table has 480,000 or so distinct CDR3 sequences, 40% to 50% appearing once. Sequenced: peripheral blood or thyroid tissue (not recorded which). These TCRs come from an adult woman with Graves' disease, either hyperthyroidism or ophthalmopathy (not recorded which).

The rearrangement links TRBV7-2 to TRBJ1-1; no clear D. Per germline, CDR1 SGHTA and CDR2 FQGNSA. V lost 5 bases to trimming and J lost 1 base, with 14 bases between them. The CDR3 consists of 15 residues. CDR3 sequence: CASSPGGLRNTEAFF. The CDR3 region has the DNA TGTGCCAGCAGCCCCGGAGGGTTAAGGAACACTGAAGCTTTCTTT.

There are a few counts of this clonotype. The CDR3 ends on some other residue instead of the conserved phenylalanine or tryptophan, so this is likely a read error. This chain connects TRBV20-1 to TRBJ2-5; 7 nucleotides line up with TRBD1. The CDR3 extends over 14 amino acids. V shed 5 bases, J shed 1 base, and the junction held 7 bases outside the gene matches. Per the germline V gene, CDR1 is DFQATT and CDR2 is SNEGSKA (reference sequence). CDR3: CSAYTRDSQETQYL. As DNA, the CDR3 is TGCAGTGCTTATACCCGGGACAGCCAAGAGACCCAGTACCTC.

The genes are TRBV16 and TRBJ1-6; the D gene is possibly TRBD1 (5 bases). This CDR3 has 15 amino acids. The V gene's germline CDR1 is KGHSY and CDR2 FQNENV. V gave up 2 bases and J gave up 10 bases, with 15 bases separating them. As DNA, the CDR3 is TGTGCCAGCAGCCAAGCGCCCCGGAGGGGCTCACCCCTCCACTTT. Translated: CASSQAPRRGSPLHF.

There are many counts of this clonotype. The V and J genes are TRBV11-2 and TRBJ1-4; no definite D call. V dropped 0 bases and J dropped 0 bases, with 8 bases sitting between them. CDR1 is SGHAT and CDR2 is FQNNGV in the germline V gene. The CDR3 extends over 16 amino acids. This CDR3 reads CASSLDPHATNEKLFF. DNA of the CDR3: TGTGCCAGCAGCTTAGATCCCCATGCAACTAATGAAAAACTGTTTTTT.

The table lists this clonotype with many counts. This sequence joins TRBV19 and TRBJ1-2, with D maybe TRBD1 (6 bases). Trimming pared 3 bases from V and 8 bases from J, leaving 13 bases between. The CDR3 is made up of 13 amino acids. The germline V gene encodes CDR1 LNHDA and CDR2 SQIVND (reference sequence). CDR3 region: CASSINRDGGYTF. The DNA of the CDR3 is TGTGCCAGTAGTATCAACAGGGACGGCGGCTACACCTTC.

The rearrangement uses TRBV7-8 and TRBJ1-2, with a weak D call TRBD1 (6 bases). Germline V CDR1 and CDR2: SGHVS, FQNEAQ. V was shortened by 4 bases and J by 1 base, with 13 bases between the two germline ends. CDR3 size: 15 residues. The CDR3 sequence is CASSSPPDSNYGYTF. Here the CDR3 DNA reads TGTGCCAGCAGCTCCCCCCCGGACAGTAACTATGGCTACACCTTC.

The chain couples TRBV7-9 to TRBJ2-5, with D uncertain. Trimming removed 8 bases at V and 4 bases at J, with 14 bases between. In germline, CDR1 is SEHNR, CDR2 FQNEAQ (reference sequence). The CDR3 is 13 residues long. CDR3 nucleotides: TGTGCCAGCGGCCTACTGTGGGGAGAGACCCAGTACTTC. Translated, it gives CASGLLWGETQYF. The whole variable domain, remainder taken from reference TRBV7-9 and TRBJ2-5, is DTGVSQNPRHKITKRGQNVTFRCDPISEHNRLYWYRQTLGQGPEFLTYFQNEAQLEKSRLLSDRFSAERPKGSFSTLEIQRTEQGDSAMYLCASGLLWGETQYFGPGTRLLVL.

A note on this clonotype: A much larger clone lies one base from this, so it may be a read error. V gene TRBV5-8 combines with J gene TRBJ1-5, with 9 bases aligning to TRBD1. Germline CDR1 and CDR2: SGHTS and YDEGEE. CDR3 length: 15 amino acids. The CDR3 DNA follows: TGTGCCAGCAGGTCCCCGGGACAGGGTCCTCAGCCCGAGCATTTT. Translation gives CASRSPGQGPQPEHF.

The rearrangement joins TRBV5-6 to TRBJ1-2, with a tentative D call TRBD1 (5 bases). In germline, CDR1 is SGHDT, CDR2 YYEEEE. V gave up 3 bases and J gave up 8 bases, with 11 bases separating them. The CDR3 covers 12 residues. The CDR3 loop is CASSSGQSGYTF. The CDR3 region has the DNA TGTGCCAGCAGCTCCGGACAAAGCGGCTACACCTTC.

There are many counts of this clonotype. The chain joins TRBV5-5 to TRBJ1-2; TRBD1 might be the D (5 bases). Germline assignment: CDR1 SGHKS and CDR2 YYEKEE (reference sequence). CDR3 length equals 12 residues. Trimming stripped 4 bases from V and 10 bases from J, with 14 bases between. CDR3 nucleotides: TGTGCCAGCAGCGCTCGGGACCCTCCCTACACCTTC. The encoded protein is CASSARDPPYTF.

This clonotype was picked up a small number of times. This chain connects TRBV19 to TRBJ1-5, with 10 bases that match TRBD1. The CDR3 has 15 residues. Germline trimming cut 5 bases from V and 2 bases from J; bases unmatched to any gene: 3. CDR1 is LNHDA and CDR2 is SQIVND in the germline V gene (reference sequence). The CDR3, as DNA: TGTGCCAGTAGTGCCGGGACAGGGGGCAATCAGCCCCAGCATTTT. It yields the protein CASSAGTGGNQPQHF. Based on the CDR3 plus reference TRBV19 and TRBJ1-5, the full variable domain is DGGITQSPKYLFRKEGQNVTLSCEQNLNHDAMYWYRQDPGQGLRLIYYSQIVNDFQKGDIAEGYSVSREKKESFPLTVTSAQKNPTAFYLCASSAGTGGNQPQHFGDGTRLSIL.

This clonotype was seen ten or more times. The chain recombines TRBV6-5 with TRBJ2-7; D is possibly TRBD1 or TRBD2 (5 bases each). Germline V gene sequence: CDR1 MNHEY, CDR2 SVGAGI. The CDR3 has 14 residues. V lost 0 bases and J 3 bases, leaving 9 bases between the germline ends. The CDR3 DNA is TGTGCCAGCAGTTACTCCGGGACCGTCTACGAGCAGTACTTC. Protein sequence: CASSYSGTVYEQYF.

J is TRBJ1-2 and V is TRBV7-3; weak D call: TRBD1 (6 bases). Germline V CDR1 and CDR2: SGHTA, FQGTGA. The V end was cut by 5 bases, the J end by 5 bases, with 15 bases between. This CDR3 has 14 residues. The DNA of the CDR3 is TGTGCCAGCAGCAATGGGGGGGGCCGGTATGGCTACACCTTC. The encoded protein is CASSNGGGRYGYTF.

As to this clonotype: A clone one base away is much larger, so this may be a read error. The chain links TRBV12-3 or TRBV12-4 to TRBJ1-5; D unresolved. This CDR3 spans 13 amino acids. For the CDR3, the DNA is TGTGCCAGCAGCTTAGATGACGCCCGGCCCCATCATTTT. This encodes CASSLDDARPHHF.